This passage covers 5 T cell receptor beta chains from one sample sequenced in a study of CD8 T cells in Susac syndrome. An amount of RNA that ranged from about 0.45 to 1 ug was reverse transcribed with random hexamers. In TCRdb, the immunoSEQ multiplex PCR reads were re-called with MiXCR into one record per CDR3 protein. The sample shows almost 450,000 distinct CDR3 sequences, 85% of them seen only once. The sequencing sample was made of CD8+ T cells from PBMCs. These TCRs come from a human donor with multiple sclerosis.

This chain connects TRBV6-2 or TRBV6-3 to TRBJ2-1; D is ambiguous. Germline V lookup: CDR1 MNHEY, CDR2 SVGEGT. V was clipped by 2 bases and J by 0 bases, with 14 bases between them. This CDR3 has 17 amino acids. The CDR3 reads CASSYHVQRSSYNEQFF. Written as DNA, the CDR3 is TGTGCCAGCAGTTACCATGTCCAGCGCTCCTCCTACAATGAGCAGTTCTTC.

The chain joins TRBV19 to TRBJ1-1; 7 positions match TRBD1. CDR3 length: 13 residues. Germline lookup yields CDR1 LNHDA and CDR2 SQIVND (reference sequence). V shed 10 bases and J 3 bases; nucleotides not matched to a gene: 8. CDR3 DNA: TGTGCCACCGGGACAGTAACTGACACTGAAGCTTTCTTT. Translating it yields CATGTVTDTEAFF.

V is TRBV30 and J is TRBJ1-1; D not resolved. The V end lost 1 base, the J end lost 4 bases, and 10 bases lay between the germline ends. The CDR3 covers 13 residues. Germline V gene data show CDR1 as GTSNPN and CDR2 as SVGIG (reference sequence). The CDR3 nucleotides are TGTGCCTGGAGTGATCTGGGTTTCACTGAAGCTTTCTTT. Its translation is CAWSDLGFTEAFF.

This chain joins TRBV4-1 and TRBJ2-7, with D unresolved. Between the trimmed V and J ends, which lost 0 bases and 0 bases, there was a span of 15 bases. CDR3 length equals 17 residues. The V gene's germline CDR1 is MGHRA and CDR2 YSYEKL. DNA for the CDR3: TGCGCCAGCAGCCAAGATGTTTGGCAGGAGTCCTCCTACGAGCAGTACTTC. Residues: CASSQDVWQESSYEQYF.

The rearrangement links TRBV25-1 to TRBJ2-6; maybe TRBD2 (5 bases). CDR1 and CDR2 (germline): MGHDK, SYGVNS. Trimming took off 6 bases at V and 0 bases at J, with 15 bases between the two ends. The CDR3 is 17 amino acids. The CDR3 sequence: CASSGVGSSSGANVLTF. CDR3 DNA: TGTGCCAGCAGCGGGGTCGGCTCCAGCTCTGGGGCCAACGTCCTGACTTTC. The full variable domain, rest sourced from reference TRBV25-1 and TRBJ2-6, is EADIYQTPRYLVIGTGKKITLECSQTMGHDKMYWYQQDPGMELHLIHYSYGVNSTEKGDLSSESTVSRIRTEHFPLTLESARPSHTSQYLCASSGVGSSSGANVLTFGAGSRLTVL.